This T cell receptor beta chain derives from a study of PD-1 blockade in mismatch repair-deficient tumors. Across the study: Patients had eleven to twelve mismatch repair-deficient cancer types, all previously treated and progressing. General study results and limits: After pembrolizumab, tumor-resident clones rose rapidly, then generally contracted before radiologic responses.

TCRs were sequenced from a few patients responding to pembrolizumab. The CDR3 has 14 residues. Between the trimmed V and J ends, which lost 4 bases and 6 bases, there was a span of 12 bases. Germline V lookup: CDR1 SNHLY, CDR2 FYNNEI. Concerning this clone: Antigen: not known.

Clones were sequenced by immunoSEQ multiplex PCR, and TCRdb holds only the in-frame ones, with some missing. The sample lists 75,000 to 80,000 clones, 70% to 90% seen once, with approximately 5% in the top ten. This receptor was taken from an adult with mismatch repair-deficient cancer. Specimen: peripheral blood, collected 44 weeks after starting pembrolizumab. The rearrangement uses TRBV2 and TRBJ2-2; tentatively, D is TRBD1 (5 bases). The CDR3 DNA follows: TGTGCCAGCAGTGTAAGGGGCGGATCCGGGGAGCTGTTTTTT. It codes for CASSVRGGSGELFF.